The source of this TCR beta chain is a study of graft-versus-host responses after intestinal transplantation (dated by TCRdb to the early 2020s). Notes on the research overall: Multivisceral, liver-intestinal, or isolated intestinal transplants were received by the recipients. Every recipient was given anti-thymocyte globulin induction, then maintenance tacrolimus and steroids for 3 to 4 years. After intestinal transplantation, graft-versus-host and host-versus-graft alloreactive T cell clones were followed in the graft, circulation and bone marrow using bulk TCR-beta CDR3 sequencing. Alloreactive clones were identified by sequencing pre-transplant mixed lymphocyte reaction products and comparing them with unstimulated pre-transplant donor and recipient T cells. Of the 20 to 25 intestinal transplant recipients enrolled in the cohort, one of whom was a retransplant, a few patients without pretransplant specimens were excluded. A peak of at least 4% donor T cells among recipient peripheral blood mononuclear cells was the definition used for donor T cell macrochimerism. Instead of going to the commercial service, samples from a few later patients were sequenced in-house on an Illumina MiSeq and processed with MiXCR. Study-level results and caveats: High GvH to HvG T cell clonal ratios were observed in the allografts of patients with donor T cell macrochimerism. Early after transplant, peak levels of circulating GvH clones were associated with declines in HvG clones. The conclusions were limited by the relatively low number and heterogeneity of the intestinal transplant patients. GvH clones were detected in recipient bone marrow, and some of these GvH clones were observed earlier in ileal mucosa or blood, consistent with an intestinal mucosal origin.

In the germline V gene, CDR1 corresponds to SGHAT and CDR2 to FQNNGV. V loses 5 bases at its end and J loses 5 bases; junction bases beyond the gene matches: 7. Including the terminal cysteine and phenylalanine, the CDR3 comprises 14 residues. The kept DNA is CDR3 alone, 42 bases in frame from the first base. The receptor library was made with the immunoSEQ multiplex PCR assay. For most patients, genomic DNA was isolated with the Qiagen DNeasy Blood and Tissue Kit and sent frozen to Adaptive Biotechnologies for TCR sequencing. Adaptive Biotechnologies carried out high-throughput TCR-beta CDR3 sequencing of genomic DNA for most patients. As for how the authors treated the data: Adaptive's ImmunoSEQ software supplied the TCR sequencing data for under 20 patients, while MiXCR and VDJtools were used to process a few other patients. CD4 versus CD8 sorting errors were corrected by removing sequences found in both subsets at a frequency ratio below 5:1. CDR3 nucleotide sequences shared between donor and recipient were removed because the origin of such sequences could not be assigned. To be classed as alloreactive, a clone needed at least 2-fold expansion over unstimulated cells and a minimum CFSE-low frequency of 0.002% (template counts) or 0.001% (read counts). A clone was considered mappable if detected in the sequenced pre-transplant spleen, lymph node, or MLR CFSE-low populations of the donor or recipient. Cumulative frequency of alloreactive clones was calculated as a percentage of all sequences weighted by copy number. Sourced from immuneACCESS, this table was stored by TCRdb with only in-frame sequences that have V and J called. A share of the clones is absent; for the studies checked, an unresolved V gene accounts for under half, and the remainder has no known explanation. D and trimming come from the DNA, and the V and J calls and clone size come from that table. The sample profile shows tens of thousands of clones; approximately 92% of them were found once. Clones ranked in the top ten supply 0.45% to 0.6% of the sample.

This specimen's time point label, per the study, means: cells obtained before transplantation from donor or recipient. CD3+CD4+ and CD3+CD8+ populations were FACS-sorted from unstimulated pre-transplant donor and recipient cells taken from spleen or lymph nodes. About this clone: Its target antigen remains unknown. No qualities accompany the bases; no much larger clone lies one base away.

The specimen was unstimulated CD8+ T cells sorted from spleen or lymph node cells, collected before intestinal transplant. The sequence links TRBV11-2 to TRBJ2-7; 9 bases in between match TRBD2. This receptor was taken from a human donor who received an intestinal transplant. CDR3 protein: CASSQGLATHEQYF. The bases are TGTGCCAGCAGCCAGGGACTAGCTACCCACGAGCAGTACTTC.